This T cell receptor beta chain was sequenced in a study of blood T cell dynamics during melanoma immunotherapy. Across the whole study: First-line therapy was either pembrolizumab or nivolumab with ipilimumab for metastatic melanoma.

This clone was detected a few times. Antigen unknown. Looked up from germline, CDR1 is LNHDA and CDR2 is SQIVND (reference sequence). The CDR3 is 12 residues long. The ends lost 4 bases at V and 6 bases at J; junction bases unmatched: 2. The time point denotes: week 3, after first cycle of checkpoint inhibitor. Blood was drawn before treatment and at week 3 after checkpoint blockade. No patient had earlier systemic cancer treatment, concurrent immunosuppressants, or another active cancer. This table comes from immunoSEQ multiplex PCR, and its TCRdb copy is limited to in-frame clones, with some not included. The sample carries 6,000 to 8,500 clones, over 65% recorded once. Findings and caveats of the study: Disease-control patients' PBMC repertoires became either more clonal or more diverse at W3.

The TCR sequence derives from a human donor with melanoma. The V and J genes are TRBV19 and TRBJ1-2, with 7 bases fitting TRBD1. Sequenced here: blood, sampled from a patient treated with checkpoint blockade. The DNA for the CDR3 is TGTGCCAGTAGTAGACAGGGTAATGGCTACACCTTC. Its protein product is CASSRQGNGYTF.